The 27 T cell receptor beta chains in this list originate from one sample, sequenced in a study of siplizumab effects on memory and regulatory T cells. Generated by immunoSEQ multiplex PCR, the TCRdb table keeps only in-frame clones and is missing some. The table includes about 120,000 clones, 93% detected once. What was sequenced was non-Treg CD4+ T cells sorted from blood. These TCRs come from a human donor in good health.

V usage is TRBV7-8 and J usage is TRBJ2-7; weak D call: TRBD1 (5 bases). The CDR3 spans 14 residues. CDR1 and CDR2 from the germline V gene are SGHVS and FQNEAQ. V lost 1 base and J lost 7, with 14 bases in between. CDR3 nucleotides: TGTGCCAGCAGCTTAGTTGGGGCCCCTCGAGAGCAGTACTTC. Translation gives CASSLVGAPREQYF. Full variable domain (rest looked up from reference TRBV7-8 and TRBJ2-7): GAGVSQSPRYKVAKRGQDVALRCDPISGHVSLFWYQQALGQGPEFLTYFQNEAQLDKSGLPSDRFFAERPEGSVSTLKIQRTQQEDSAVYLCASSLVGAPREQYFGPGTRLTVT.

The chain employs TRBV20-1 and TRBJ1-3, with no clear D. The length of the CDR3 is 11 residues. V lost 3 bases, J lost 1 base, and 1 base lay in between. Germline CDR1 and CDR2: DFQATT and SNEGSKA (reference sequence). As DNA, the CDR3 is TGCAGTGCTAGGTCTGGAAACACCATATATTTT. As protein: CSARSGNTIYF.

The chain joins TRBV2 to TRBJ2-1; D may be TRBD2 (6 bases). This CDR3 is built from 15 residues. Germline V gene lookup returns CDR1 SNHLY and CDR2 FYNNEI. Trimming cost V 9 bases and J 0 bases, with 15 bases left between them. The CDR3 DNA reads TGTGCCAGTCCTGGGCTGGGGGGCTCCTACAATGAGCAGTTCTTC. This encodes CASPGLGGSYNEQFF.

This sequence joins TRBV18 and TRBJ1-1, with TRBD1 identical over 7 bases. Per germline, CDR1 KGHSH and CDR2 LQKENI. There are 13 residues in the CDR3. Trimming removed 2 bases from V and 8 bases from J; junction bases left unmatched: 5. The CDR3 DNA sequence: TGTGCCAGCTCACCAGGAGGGGACAGCGAAGCTTTCTTT. Translated: CASSPGGDSEAFF.

The chain recombines TRBV19 with TRBJ1-4; 11 bases fit TRBD1. The CDR3 contains 15 residues. V gave up 5 bases and J gave up 6 bases; unmatched junction bases: 5. Germline-derived CDR1 and CDR2 are LNHDA and SQIVND (reference sequence). CDR3 in DNA: TGTGCCAGTAGTTCCAGGGACAGGGGGTATGAAAAACTGTTTTTT. Protein: CASSSRDRGYEKLFF.

The chain carries TRBV6-1 and TRBJ1-3, with D unclear. The germline V gene encodes CDR1 MNHNS and CDR2 SASEGT. V shed 6 bases and J shed 4 bases, with 10 bases lying between them. CDR3 length: 13 amino acids. The CDR3 region is CASRGMSGNTIYF. DNA for the CDR3: TGTGCCAGCAGGGGGATGAGCGGAAACACCATATATTTT.

V is TRBV7-2 and J is TRBJ2-7; D gene ambiguous. CDR1 and CDR2 from the germline V gene are SGHTA and FQGNSA. V was clipped by 1 base and J by 2 bases, with 6 bases between them. The CDR3 runs to 13 residues. The CDR3 loop is CASSLDWAYEQYF. The CDR3, as DNA: TGTGCCAGCAGCTTAGACTGGGCCTACGAGCAGTACTTC. Variable domain in full (rest from reference TRBV7-2 and TRBJ2-7): GAGVSQSPSNKVTEKGKDVELRCDPISGHTALYWYRQSLGQGLEFLIYFQGNSAPDKSGLPSDRFSAERTGGSVSTLTIQRTQQEDSAVYLCASSLDWAYEQYFGPGTRLTVT.

The rearrangement uses TRBV18 and TRBJ2-5; D is perhaps TRBD2 (6 bases). The germline V and J ends were trimmed by 1 base and 1 base, with 7 bases remaining between them. Per the germline V gene, CDR1 is KGHSH and CDR2 is LQKENI. The CDR3 is made up of 14 amino acids. The CDR3 here is CASSPLAAQETQYF. The DNA for the CDR3 is TGTGCCAGCTCACCACTAGCGGCCCAAGAGACCCAGTACTTC.

The chain has TRBV4-1 and TRBJ1-1; 9 bases are shared with TRBD1. This CDR3 is built from 15 residues. V shed 2 bases and J 6 bases; nucleotides not matched to a gene: 7. Germline V gives CDR1 MGHRA, CDR2 YSYEKL. This CDR3 is CASSQSGQGSSEAFF. The CDR3 region has the DNA TGCGCCAGCAGCCAATCGGGACAGGGTAGCTCTGAAGCTTTCTTT.

The chain recombines TRBV21-1 with TRBJ2-3; the D call in the table, TRBD2, was not verified against the DNA. TRBV21-1 is annotated as a pseudogene. This CDR3 spans 18 amino acids. CDR3 sequence (DNA): TGTGCCAGCAGCAAAGATTGCCTAGCGGGGGGTTGGGCAGATACGCAGTATTTT. Residues: CASSKDCLAGGWADTQYF.

V gene TRBV2 combines with J gene TRBJ1-6; TRBD1 aligns across 9 bases. The CDR3 runs 14 residues. The V gene's germline CDR1 is SNHLY and CDR2 FYNNEI. Germline trimming cut 6 bases from V and 8 bases from J; bases unmatched to any gene: 5. The CDR3 bases are TGTGCCAGCAGGCAACAGGGGGCGGATTCACCCCTCCACTTT. Translating gives CASRQQGADSPLHF.

CDR3 amino acids: CASSLEATAANYGYTF. The CDR3 region has the DNA TGTGCCAGCAGCTTAGAGGCCACGGCCGCTAACTATGGCTACACCTTC. The chain employs TRBV11-2 and TRBJ1-2; D gene ambiguous. Germline CDR1 reads SGHAT; CDR2 reads FQNNGV. The V end lost 0 bases, the J end lost 0 bases, and 11 bases lay between the germline ends. The CDR3 has 16 amino acids.

In DNA form, the CDR3 reads TGTGCCAGCAGCTTGGGGAGGATTGGCACAGGGAAGGAGAGAGAGACCCAGTACTTC. This codes for CASSLGRIGTGKERETQYF. V usage is TRBV5-4 and J usage is TRBJ2-5; possibly TRBD1 for D (6 bases). The CDR3 covers 19 residues. Looked up from germline, CDR1 is SGHNT and CDR2 is YYREEE (reference sequence). V gave up 0 bases and J gave up 4 bases, with 25 bases separating them.

The chain links TRBV5-1 to TRBJ1-1; no firm D call. CDR3 length equals 13 residues. Germline V gene lookup returns CDR1 SGHRS and CDR2 YFSETQ. Trimming shortened V by 4 bases and J by 6 bases, and 13 bases separated the two germline ends. This CDR3 is CASSTDASAEAFF. CDR3 bases: TGCGCCAGCAGCACGGACGCCAGCGCTGAAGCTTTCTTT.

The sample holds one count of this clone. This chain links TRBV9 with TRBJ2-2, with unresolved D. This CDR3 has 13 amino acids. V was trimmed by 0 bases and J by 6 bases, leaving 6 bases between them. Germline lookup yields CDR1 SGDLS and CDR2 YYNGEE. CDR3 protein: CASSVVGAGELFF. DNA of the CDR3: TGTGCCAGCAGCGTAGTAGGAGCCGGGGAGCTGTTTTTT.

The genes are TRBV5-4 and TRBJ1-3; D might be TRBD1 (5 bases). V was clipped by 0 bases and J by 0 bases, with 16 bases between them. Per the germline V gene, CDR1 is SGHNT and CDR2 is YYREEE (reference sequence). The CDR3 contains 18 residues. The CDR3 sequence is CASSLVGQGLSSGNTIYF. CDR3 DNA sequence: TGTGCCAGCAGCTTGGTTGGTCAGGGACTGAGCTCTGGAAACACCATATATTTT.

The J gene is TRBJ2-5, the V gene TRBV6-6, with D perhaps given as TRBD1 or TRBD2 (5 bases each). In germline, CDR1 is MNHNY, CDR2 SVGAGI (reference sequence). V lost 6 bases, J lost 2 bases, and 13 bases lay in between. CDR3 length: 14 residues. The CDR3, as DNA: TGTGCCAGCAGGCCCGGGACCTTACAAGAGACCCAGTACTTC. As protein: CASRPGTLQETQYF.

J is TRBJ1-1 and V is TRBV10-2; D gene uncertain. This CDR3 has 12 amino acids. Looked up from germline, CDR1 is WSHSY and CDR2 is SAAADI. Trimming stripped 6 bases from V and 0 bases from J, with 5 bases between. CDR3 bases: TGCGCCAGCAGAGGCCTGAACACTGAAGCTTTCTTT. The encoded protein is CASRGLNTEAFF.

The chain has TRBV10-3 and TRBJ1-2, with TRBD1 matching 10 bases. Germline-derived CDR1 and CDR2 are ENHRY and SYGVKD. This CDR3 comprises 15 residues. Trimming cost V 3 bases and J 2 bases; bases outside gene matches: 3. The CDR3, as DNA: TGTGCCATCAGTGACCCGGGACAGGGGAACTATGGCTACACCTTC. This sequence encodes CAISDPGQGNYGYTF.

The chain recombines TRBV30 with TRBJ1-3; D is undetermined. V gave up 2 bases and J gave up 0 bases, with 11 bases separating them. This CDR3 comprises 15 residues. Looked up from germline, CDR1 is GTSNPN and CDR2 is SVGIG (reference sequence). CDR3 nucleotide sequence: TGTGCCTGGAGTCGGATTCTGAGCTCTGGAAACACCATATATTTT. Amino acids: CAWSRILSSGNTIYF.

This clone was detected only once. The CDR3 DNA follows: TGTGCCAGCAGTGAGAGGACAGGGGCTGGAAACACCATATATTTT. Protein: CASSERTGAGNTIYF. The V and J genes are TRBV2 and TRBJ1-3; 9 bases are shared with TRBD1. Germline-derived CDR1 and CDR2 are SNHLY and FYNNEI. The ends lost 3 bases at V and 2 bases at J; junction bases unmatched: 2. The CDR3 sequence is 15 residues long.

The rearrangement joins TRBV30 to TRBJ2-3, with 7 bases aligning to TRBD2. This CDR3 spans 14 amino acids. The junction had 10 bases not matched to a gene; V was cut back by 3 bases and J by 7 bases. Germline V gene sequence: CDR1 GTSNPN, CDR2 SVGIG (reference sequence). CDR3 DNA: TGTGCCTGGAGGGTAACGGGGCGGGGGTATACGCAGTATTTT. Protein: CAWRVTGRGYTQYF.

The V and J genes are TRBV23-1 and TRBJ2-1; unclear D gene. TRBV23-1 is an ORF for which the function is uncertain. The CDR3 has 11 residues. Trimming removed 3 bases from V and 11 bases from J, with 8 bases in between. Here the CDR3 reads CASSQPMKQFF. The CDR3 DNA reads as TGCGCCAGCAGTCAGCCAATGAAGCAGTTCTTC.

V is TRBV5-1 and J is TRBJ2-7; D may be TRBD1 (6 bases). CDR3 length: 13 amino acids. Germline CDR1 and CDR2: SGHRS and YFSETQ. The V gene lost 4 bases and the J gene lost 7 bases, with 15 bases spanning the gap. CDR3 sequence (DNA): TGCGCCAGCAGCCAGGACAGTTTGGAAGAGCAGTACTTC. Residues: CASSQDSLEEQYF.

CDR3 DNA: TGTGCCAGCAGCTTGCCAGACGGTAATTCACCCCTCCACTTT. Its protein is CASSLPDGNSPLHF. The gene calls are TRBV7-9 and TRBJ1-6, with D unclear. V lost 3 bases and J 6 bases, leaving 9 bases between the germline ends. CDR1 SEHNR and CDR2 FQNEAQ come from the germline V gene (reference sequence). This CDR3 region has 14 residues.

The genes are TRBV7-9 and TRBJ2-1; D not certain. This CDR3 has 15 amino acids. Trimming took 5 bases from V and 6 from J, leaving 17 bases between them. Looked up from germline, CDR1 is SEHNR and CDR2 is FQNEAQ (reference sequence). The CDR3 bases are TGTGCCAGCAGCCCACCCCGGGTTCCTTCCAATGAGCAGTTCTTC. Its translation is CASSPPRVPSNEQFF. The variable domain in full, with the rest retrieved from reference TRBV7-9 and TRBJ2-1, is DTGVSQNPRHKITKRGQNVTFRCDPISEHNRLYWYRQTLGQGPEFLTYFQNEAQLEKSRLLSDRFSAERPKGSFSTLEIQRTEQGDSAMYLCASSPPRVPSNEQFFGPGTRLTVL.

The gene calls are TRBV19 and TRBJ1-2; 9 nucleotides align to TRBD1. V gave up 5 bases and J gave up 8 bases; unmatched junction bases: 12. Germline lookup yields CDR1 LNHDA and CDR2 SQIVND (reference sequence). There are 15 residues in the CDR3. In DNA, the CDR3 is TGTGCCAGTAGTGTGCCGGGACAGGGAAGGGGAGGCTACACCTTC. Its translation: CASSVPGQGRGGYTF.